This TCR beta chain was sequenced during a study of beta chain features in type 1 diabetes (dated by TCRdb to between 2018 and 2020). Study-wide context: No differences in mean age, gender distribution, total cell number or subset yield were found between patients and healthy donors. A total of under 140,000,000 sorted cells were examined across all samples, and the number of cells per subset was strongly correlated with RNA yield. In the study, TCRB repertoires of sorted circulating CD4+ T cell subsets from recently diagnosed type 1 diabetes patients were compared with those of matched healthy donors. Whereas all 30 or so donors provided naive and central memory subsets, regulatory and stem cell-like memory subsets were isolated from just 8 patients and about 8 healthy donors. Results the study describes overall, beyond this receptor: Naive, central memory and regulatory TCRB repertoires appeared more similar among patients than among healthy donors. PCR may preferentially amplify shorter templates, but because patient and control samples were amplified and corrected together, any resulting skew would affect both groups equally. At VDJ recombination sites, patients with type 1 diabetes made fewer insertions and deleted more nucleotides, a pattern implying thymic rearrangement abnormalities. Only small numbers of individuals were included in the HLA sub-analyses, which left unresolved whether HLA type had any influence on TCRB rearrangement. In all four CD4+ subsets, TCRB CDR3 length was moderately but significantly shorter in type 1 diabetes patients. Sequencing cDNA rather than genomic DNA could over-represent highly expressing activated cells, although activation and CD3 levels did not differ between groups.

Each donor gave one peripheral blood draw, around 0.12 L on average, collected into heparinised tubes. Using a panel that included CD45RO, CCR7, CD25, CD127, CD95 and CD27, naive, central memory, regulatory and stem cell-like memory CD4+ T cells were sorted on a BD FACSAria II. Every sorted population had a purity above 98%. PBMCs were isolated immediately by Lymphoprep density gradient centrifugation and stained directly without culture. So that batch effects would be minimized, each experiment stained and sorted samples in pairs, pairing one healthy donor with one patient. All of the isolated RNA was reverse transcribed with the High Capacity cDNA Reverse Transcription Kit, so expressed TCRB transcripts were sequenced. Deep immunoSEQ sequencing was applied to naive, central memory and regulatory T cell samples, giving an average of roughly 3.6 million total reads per sample. After sorted cells were lysed in RLT buffer, RNA was extracted with DNase-treated RNeasy Micro or Mini kits, with the choice depending on cell number. Each cell subset was processed separately to prevent cross-contamination, with patient and healthy donor samples processed together. The immunoSEQ multiplex PCR was used to amplify TCRB sequences from cDNA, generating 87-bp fragments that spanned the CDR3 region. Amplicons were sequenced on the Illumina HiSeq platform. The original pipeline was this. PCR bias was computationally corrected using synthetic template baselines, reads within Hamming distance 2 were collapsed, and singletons that could not be merged were discarded. By aligning reads against IMGT, V, D and J genes, CDR3 length, and insertions or deletions at six rearrangement sites were assigned. Within each subset, clonotype counts were normalized to sorted cell number, and only after that were true diversity and Gini coefficients computed with the tcR R package. Repertoire sharing was quantified using the overlap coefficient calculated on TCRB nucleotide sequences. Out-of-frame TCRB sequences from naive cells were analyzed to stand in for the pre-selection repertoire. Here the immuneACCESS table is served through TCRdb, limited to in-frame sequences with V and J called. Missing clones are a known gap in these copies; in checked studies unresolved V genes cover under half, and the rest lacks a known reason. D and trimming come from the DNA, and the V and J calls and clone size come from that table. Counted in this sample were about 360,000 clones; approximately 12% of them appeared once. More than 0.015% of the sample comes from the top ten.

This clone was found a few times. It lacks a known antigen. The sample holds no much larger clone one base away, and base qualities are not on file. The CDR3 numbers 15 residues from cysteine through phenylalanine. This entry keeps only the CDR3 DNA: 45 bases, framed from base 1. CDR1 and CDR2, looked up from the germline V gene, are SGDLS and YYNGEE. V and J are trimmed by 0 bases and 1 base, and the gene matches miss 2 bases of the junction. The source material was naive CD4+ T cells from blood. Interpreted using the paper, the cell subset or site label stands for: true naive CD4+ T cells. The source is a man younger than 30 in good health. The chain couples TRBV9 to TRBJ2-5, with 8 junctional bases fitting TRBD2. The CDR3 reads as follows: CASSVDRGGQETQYF. The bases read TGTGCCAGCAGCGTAGATCGGGGGGGCCAAGAGACCCAGTACTTC.